These 6 T cell receptor beta chains originate from one sample sequenced in a study of CD4 T cell repertoires in COVID-19. The memory T cells were sequenced right after ex vivo isolation, without culture. Sequenced by immunoSEQ multiplex PCR; TCRdb stores in-frame clones only, minus some. The sample comprises about 24,000 clones, over 90% of which are singletons, and about 0.66% rests with the top ten. The sample consisted of circulating follicular helper CD4+ T cells (cTfh) from blood, taken before the COVID-19 pandemic. Receptors were obtained from a human donor who had COVID-19.

The chain recombines TRBV28 with TRBJ1-3; D might be TRBD1 (5 bases). Germline CDR1 and CDR2: MDHEN and SYDVKM. CDR3 length equals 14 residues. Deletions cut 8 bases from V and 1 base from J, with 12 bases between. The CDR3 region is CASREGQSGNTIYF. CDR3 DNA: TGTGCCAGCCGGGAGGGGCAATCTGGAAACACCATATATTTT.

This clone was recorded once. The rearrangement joins TRBV9 to TRBJ2-3, with TRBD2 matching 10 bases. Germline CDR1 SGDLS, CDR2 YYNGEE. Trimming cost V 0 bases and J 5 bases; bases outside gene matches: 6. The CDR3 covers 16 residues. Here the CDR3 reads CASSVETSGLGDTQYF. The CDR3 coding sequence is TGTGCCAGCAGCGTAGAGACTAGCGGGTTGGGAGATACGCAGTATTTT.

The gene calls are TRBV28 and TRBJ1-5, with D possibly being TRBD1 (6 bases). The V end was cut by 5 bases, the J end by 2 bases, with 16 bases between. Germline V gene data show CDR1 as MDHEN and CDR2 as SYDVKM. CDR3 length equals 16 residues. The CDR3 loop is CASSPVTGQGNQPQHF. The CDR3 coding sequence is TGTGCCAGCAGTCCCGTGACAGGTCAGGGCAATCAGCCCCAGCATTTT. The variable domain in full, completed from reference TRBV28 and TRBJ1-5, reads DVKVTQSSRYLVKRTGEKVFLECVQDMDHENMFWYRQDPGLGLRLIYFSYDVKMKEKGDIPEGYSVSREKKERFSLILESASTNQTSMYLCASSPVTGQGNQPQHFGDGTRLSIL.

This clone was detected only a few times. The rearrangement links TRBV6-6 to TRBJ1-3, with TRBD1 as a possible D gene (6 bases). This CDR3 spans 16 amino acids. Between the trimmed V and J ends, which lost 0 bases and 8 bases, there was a span of 17 bases. CDR1 and CDR2 from the germline V gene are MNHNY and SVGAGI (reference sequence). This chain's CDR3 is CASSYSTGRGEDTIYF. DNA for the CDR3: TGTGCCAGCAGTTACTCGACTGGCAGGGGAGAGGACACCATATATTTT.

V and J are TRBV6-4 and TRBJ2-2; 7 bases are shared with TRBD2. The J segment lost 1 base and the V segment lost 3 bases, leaving 8 bases of the junction unmatched. The CDR3 contains 17 residues. Germline V gene sequence: CDR1 MRHNA, CDR2 SNTAGT. The CDR3 protein is CASSEGGGLLNTGELFF. Here the CDR3 DNA reads TGTGCCAGCAGTGAGGGGGGGGGACTACTGAACACCGGGGAGCTGTTTTTT.

This rearrangement joins TRBV5-1 to TRBJ1-1; TRBD1 might be the D (6 bases). Germline assignment: CDR1 SGHRS and CDR2 YFSETQ. V lost 7 bases, J lost 1 base, and 20 bases lay in between. CDR3 length equals 16 residues. CDR3 in amino acids: CASARGTSTQNTEAFF. The CDR3 nucleotides read TGCGCCAGCGCCAGGGGCACATCGACCCAGAACACTGAAGCTTTCTTT.